The 25 T cell receptor beta chains listed next were all sequenced from one sample in a study of molecular identifiers for immune sequencing clone quantification. TCRdb reprocessed the PCR reads with MiXCR, giving one entry per CDR3 protein. The sample lists 460,000 or so distinct CDR3 sequences, around 25% occurring once. Sequencing used naive CD8+ T cells from blood, with Jurkat cell RNA spiked in. The subset here: FACS-sorted CD8+CD4-CCR7+CD45RA+ naive T cells. The receptors here all came from a human donor in good health. Some libraries in this study had Jurkat cell RNA spiked in.

This clonotype has a single count. The rearrangement joins TRBV6-6 to TRBJ2-2; D is undetermined. The CDR3 extends over 17 amino acids. CDR1 and CDR2 from the germline V gene are MNHNY and SVGAGI (reference sequence). V lost 5 bases, J lost 2 bases, and 18 bases lay in between. CDR3 coding DNA: TGTGCCAGCAGTGAGATCATTCCACAAGGAAACACCGGGGAGCTGTTTTTT. This translates into CASSEIIPQGNTGELFF.

The rearrangement uses TRBV29-1 and TRBJ2-1; 9 bases agree with TRBD2. Germline loops: CDR1 SQVTM, CDR2 ANQGSEA. With 0 bases clipped from V and 6 bases from J, the junction kept 6 bases outside the gene matches. There are 15 residues in the CDR3. In nucleotides, the CDR3 is TGCAGCGTTGAAGAAGTAAGCGGGGGGTTCAATGAGCAGTTCTTC. This gives the protein CSVEEVSGGFNEQFF.

This clonotype was detected ten times or more. V and J are TRBV5-5 and TRBJ2-1; 11 bases are a match to TRBD1. CDR1 is SGHKS, CDR2 YYEKEE, per germline (reference sequence). V lost 5 bases, J lost 8 bases, and 6 bases stayed unmatched. CDR3 length equals 14 residues. CDR3 residues: CASSWTGGRDEQFF. As DNA, the CDR3 is TGTGCCAGCAGTTGGACAGGGGGCAGGGATGAGCAGTTCTTC.

For this clonotype: At one boundary the junction diverges from the germline segment, which might be a read error. J is TRBJ1-1 and V is TRBV7-9; TRBD1 aligns across 9 bases. Germline-derived CDR1 and CDR2 are SEHNR and FQNEAQ (reference sequence). The CDR3 sequence is 15 residues long. The CDR3 loop is CASSPGQGSYTEASF. The DNA for the CDR3 is TGTGCCAGCAGCCCGGGACAGGGTTCATACACTGAAGCTTCCTTT.

The chain has TRBV5-4 and TRBJ1-3; a possible D gene is TRBD1 (5 bases). Between the trimmed V and J ends, which lost 0 bases and 2 bases, there was a span of 9 bases. Per the germline V gene, CDR1 is SGHNT and CDR2 is YYREEE (reference sequence). The CDR3 loop spans 15 amino acids. CDR3 sequence reads: CASSLGWGAGNTIYF. CDR3 nucleotide sequence: TGTGCCAGCAGCTTGGGCTGGGGGGCTGGAAACACCATATATTTT.

With respect to this clonotype: The CDR3 carries no conserved terminal phenylalanine or tryptophan, so it likely arises from a read error. The chain joins TRBV5-4 to TRBJ1-1; no clear D. This CDR3 is 13 amino acids long. The germline CDR1 and CDR2 sequences are SGHNT and YYREEE (reference sequence). The CDR3 region has the DNA TGTGCGTCAAGCTCGCTTCTGACCACTGAAGCTTTCCTT. Amino acid sequence: CASSSLLTTEAFL.

The CDR3 is CASSLDTSTPGEQYF. The CDR3, as DNA: TGTGCCAGCAGCTTGGATACCTCTACTCCGGGGGAGCAGTACTTC. J is TRBJ2-7 and V is TRBV5-4, with D possibly TRBD2 on 5 matching bases. CDR1 is SGHNT, CDR2 YYREEE, per germline (reference sequence). The CDR3 loop spans 15 amino acids. V was trimmed by 0 bases and J by 7 bases, leaving 17 bases between them.

This clonotype occurred many times. This chain links TRBV10-3 with TRBJ2-6; TRBD1 matches at 10 bases. V lost 7 bases and J lost 0; bases outside the gene matches: 3. The CDR3 sequence is 16 residues long. The germline V gene has CDR1 ENHRY and CDR2 SYGVKD. The CDR3 protein is CAIIGTGVSGANVLTF. DNA of the CDR3: TGTGCCATCATTGGGACAGGGGTCTCTGGGGCCAACGTCCTGACTTTC.

This clonotype was recorded a few times. The V gene is TRBV12-5, the J gene TRBJ2-7, with unresolved D. The germline V gene has CDR1 LGHNT and CDR2 FRNRAP. V lost 2 bases and J 5 bases, leaving 7 bases between the germline ends. This CDR3 spans 12 amino acids. The CDR3 nucleotides are TGTGCTAGTGGTTTGCCTCCCCACGAGCAGTACTTC. It specifies CASGLPPHEQYF.

The chain couples TRBV7-6 to TRBJ2-7; 7 positions agree with TRBD1. V lost 1 base and J lost 3; bases outside the gene matches: 6. This CDR3 contains 15 residues. Germline V gives CDR1 SGHVS, CDR2 FNYEAQ. The CDR3 nucleotides are TGTGCCAGCAGCTTAGGACAGGGCGGTATCTACGAGCAGTACTTC. Protein: CASSLGQGGIYEQYF. The variable domain in full, with the rest retrieved from reference TRBV7-6 and TRBJ2-7, is GAGVSQSPRYKVTKRGQDVALRCDPISGHVSLYWYRQALGQGPEFLTYFNYEAQQDKSGLPNDRFSAERPEGSISTLTIQRTEQRDSAMYRCASSLGQGGIYEQYFGPGTRLTVT.

In the case of this clonotype: Germline is not matched at one junction end, which may reflect a read error. The rearrangement joins TRBV19 to TRBJ2-1; 7 bases map to TRBD2. Germline V gene lookup returns CDR1 LNHDA and CDR2 SQIVND (reference sequence). The length of the CDR3 is 12 residues. As DNA, the CDR3 is TGTGCCGGTAGTCTAGCGGTCGATGAGCAGTTCTTC. Its translation: CAGSLAVDEQFF.

Details on this clonotype: Likely a read error: the CDR3 ends without its conserved phenylalanine or tryptophan. The V gene is TRBV9, the J gene TRBJ2-2; 8 nucleotides match TRBD1. V was pared by 3 bases and J by 0 bases, with 7 bases of the junction left unmatched. CDR1 and CDR2 (germline): SGDLS, YYNGEE. CDR3 length equals 17 residues. The CDR3 DNA reads TGTGCCAGCAGCGCCCGACAGGGGAACGCGAACACCGGGGAGCTGTTTTCT. This codes for CASSARQGNANTGELFS.

This chain links TRBV20-1 with TRBJ2-2, with a tentative D call TRBD1 (5 bases). CDR1 DFQATT and CDR2 SNEGSKA come from the germline V gene (reference sequence). The CDR3 runs to 15 residues. Trimming removed 3 bases at V and 3 bases at J, with 14 bases between. The CDR3 coding sequence is TGCAGTGCTAGGGACACGAGTTCTTACACCGGGGAGCTGTTTTTT. This sequence encodes CSARDTSSYTGELFF.

This clonotype occurred many times. The genes are TRBV5-6 and TRBJ2-5; either TRBD1 or TRBD2 may supply D (5 bases each). The V end was cut by 4 bases, the J end by 2 bases, with 12 bases between. The CDR3 is 14 amino acids. Germline loops: CDR1 SGHDT, CDR2 YYEEEE. CDR3 amino acids: CASSRGRGQETQYF. CDR3 nucleotide sequence: TGTGCCAGCAGCCGGGGCCGAGGTCAAGAGACCCAGTACTTC.

This clonotype was seen ten or more times. The rearrangement links TRBV5-6 to TRBJ2-3; D uncertain. Germline CDR1 SGHDT, CDR2 YYEEEE. V lost 1 base and J 13 bases, leaving 13 bases between the germline ends. There are 12 residues in the CDR3. As DNA, the CDR3 is TGTGCCAGCAGCTTGAGCGCGCTGATGGAGTATTTT. This translates into CASSLSALMEYF. The full variable domain, in which reference TRBV5-6 and TRBJ2-3 provide the parts outside the CDR3, is DAGVTQSPTHLIKTRGQQVTLRCSPKSGHDTVSWYQQALGQGPQFIFQYYEEEERQRGNFPDRFSGHQFPNYSSELNVNALLLGDSALYLCASSLSALMEYFGPGTRLTVL.

This clonotype was observed a few times. CDR3 amino acids: CAWTLALGTDTQYF. CDR3 sequence (DNA): TGTGCCTGGACGTTGGCATTGGGCACAGATACGCAGTATTTT. The J gene is TRBJ2-3, the V gene TRBV30; D is unresolved. V lost 4 bases to trimming and J lost 1 base, with 12 bases between them. The CDR3 consists of 14 residues. Germline CDR1 reads GTSNPN; CDR2 reads SVGIG (reference sequence). Full variable domain (remainder filled in from reference TRBV30 and TRBJ2-3): SQTIHQWPATLVQPVGSPLSLECTVEGTSNPNLYWYRQAAGRGLQLLFYSVGIGQISSEVPQNLSASRPQDRQFILSSKKLLLSDSGFYLCAWTLALGTDTQYFGPGTRLTVL.

This sequence joins TRBV19 and TRBJ1-6; no firm D call. V lost 3 bases and J lost 5, with 8 bases in between. The CDR3 is made up of 14 amino acids. Germline lookup yields CDR1 LNHDA and CDR2 SQIVND (reference sequence). CDR3 in amino acids: CASSMGLDNSPLHF. In DNA form, the CDR3 reads TGTGCCAGTAGTATGGGTCTGGATAATTCACCCCTCCACTTT. Full variable domain (missing parts from reference TRBV19 and TRBJ1-6): DGGITQSPKYLFRKEGQNVTLSCEQNLNHDAMYWYRQDPGQGLRLIYYSQIVNDFQKGDIAEGYSVSREKKESFPLTVTSAQKNPTAFYLCASSMGLDNSPLHFGNGTRLTVT.

The rearrangement links TRBV7-2 to TRBJ2-1; TRBD2 matches at 10 bases. The germline V gene encodes CDR1 SGHTA and CDR2 FQGNSA. This CDR3 comprises 16 residues. V lost 2 bases, J lost 5 bases, and 6 bases stayed unmatched. In nucleotides, the CDR3 is TGTGCCAGCAGCTTACTTAGCGGGGGGCTCCACAATGAGCAGTTCTTC. It encodes CASSLLSGGLHNEQFF.

This clonotype was found a few times. The V gene is TRBV2, the J gene TRBJ1-2; D is unresolved. The germline CDR1 and CDR2 sequences are SNHLY and FYNNEI. CDR3 length: 14 amino acids. V lost 2 bases and J lost 8, with 15 bases in between. As DNA, the CDR3 is TGTGCCAGCAGTGAAATGGCAGGCGGCTACGGCTACACCTTC. Amino acids: CASSEMAGGYGYTF.

The chain employs TRBV7-9 and TRBJ2-1; D not resolved. From germline, CDR1 is SEHNR and CDR2 FQNEAQ (reference sequence). The CDR3 is 14 residues long. The V gene lost 5 bases and the J gene lost 10 bases, with 18 bases spanning the gap. In DNA form, the CDR3 reads TGTGCCAGCAGCCCCCCCTCGCGTGGAGCCGAGCAGTTCTTC. It translates to CASSPPSRGAEQFF.

V is TRBV2 and J is TRBJ2-5; D may correspond to TRBD1 or TRBD2 (5 bases each). The CDR3 consists of 15 residues. Germline-derived CDR1 and CDR2 are SNHLY and FYNNEI. V was shortened by 1 base and J by 10 bases, with 19 bases between the two germline ends. The DNA for the CDR3 is TGTGCCAGCAGTGAAGGTGTAGCCCGGGACCACTGCCAGTACTTC. Encoded protein: CASSEGVARDHCQYF.

This clonotype was counted a few times. V and J are TRBV20-1 and TRBJ2-2; D gene uncertain. Germline CDR1 and CDR2: DFQATT and SNEGSKA (reference sequence). The CDR3 runs to 12 residues. V lost 5 bases to trimming and J lost 5 bases, with 9 bases between them. This CDR3 is CSAFTETGELFF. CDR3 bases: TGCAGTGCTTTTACCGAAACCGGGGAGCTGTTTTTT.

Details on this clonotype: Just one base apart from a much larger clone, this may be a read error. V and J are TRBV5-3 and TRBJ2-3; D may be TRBD1 or TRBD2 (6 bases each). TRBV5-3 counts as an open reading frame of uncertain function. This CDR3 comprises 15 residues. V shed 8 bases and J shed 8 bases, with 24 bases lying between them. This CDR3 reads CASSPLGGPGVTQYF. Written as DNA, the CDR3 is TGTGCCAGCAGCCCTCTTGGGGGGCCGGGGGTTACGCAGTATTTT.

This chain uses TRBV12-3 or TRBV12-4 with TRBJ1-4; no clear D. CDR3 length equals 13 residues. Trimming pared 5 bases from V and 8 bases from J, leaving 12 bases between. The CDR3 nucleotides read TGTGCCAGCAGTCTAACACGGACGGAAAAACTGTTTTTT. Translation gives CASSLTRTEKLFF.

CDR3 DNA: TGTGCCAGCAGTTCTCAGGCTAGCGGGGTTCAAGAGACCCAGTACTTC. It translates to CASSSQASGVQETQYF. The chain carries TRBV12-3 or TRBV12-4 and TRBJ2-5, with 9 bases identical to TRBD2. The CDR3 sequence is 16 residues long. J gave up 2 bases and V 4 bases, and 8 bases lay outside the gene matches.